Listed here is a single T cell receptor (beta chain). This sample stems from a study of OX40 agonist ivuxolimab in advanced cancers. Study-level information: The mean age was roughly 60 years, ranging from 23 to 79, with under 90% of participants male.

Repertoires were generated with immunoSEQ multiplex PCR, while TCRdb's copy carries only in-frame clones and drops some. The sample has over 55,000 clones; 75% to 95% are singletons. Germline CDR1 SGHNT, CDR2 YYREEE (reference sequence). The CDR3 has 15 residues. V was cut by 4 bases and J by 1 base, with 14 bases left in between. The receptor's source is an adult with an advanced solid tumor such as melanoma, head and neck, liver or kidney cancer. The sample in question was CD4+ or CD8+ T cells sorted from blood, obtained in a trial of the OX40 agonist ivuxolimab. This chain joins TRBV5-4 and TRBJ2-5; D is tentatively TRBD1 or TRBD2 (5 bases each). The DNA of the CDR3 is TGTGCCAGCAGCGAGGTACCGGGACCCCAAGAGACCCAGTACTTC. This sequence encodes CASSEVPGPQETQYF.